Below, 25 T cell receptor beta chains from the same sample are listed, as sequenced in a study of shared clonotypes between healthy human individuals. Naive CD8 cells lacked CD45RO, underwent positive selection for CCR7 and left out terminally differentiated effector memory CD45RA+ cells. Clones were read by immunoSEQ multiplex PCR, and TCRdb kept only the in-frame ones, dropping some. The data show under 2,000,000 clones, less than 95% seen once. Sequencing used naive CD8+ T cells sorted from blood. Receptors originate from a man between 18 and 29 years old in good health.

The chain recombines TRBV28 with TRBJ1-5, with TRBD1 as a possible D gene (5 bases). The length of the CDR3 is 16 residues. Germline V lookup: CDR1 MDHEN, CDR2 SYDVKM. With 5 bases removed from V and 2 bases from J, the gap between germline ends came to 16 bases. CDR3 protein: CASSPGGGYGNQPQHF. The CDR3, as DNA: TGTGCCAGCAGTCCCGGGGGGGGGTACGGCAATCAGCCCCAGCATTTT.

The chain uses TRBV13 and TRBJ2-7, with D perhaps TRBD2 (6 bases). Trimming took off 3 bases at V and 7 bases at J, with 13 bases between the two ends. This CDR3 is 13 amino acids long. Germline V gene data show CDR1 as PRHDT and CDR2 as FYEKMQ (reference sequence). CDR3 bases: TGTGCCAGCAGCTTGGCGGGGTTTAAAGAGCAGTACTTC. Encoded protein: CASSLAGFKEQYF.

This clone was detected only a few times. This rearrangement joins TRBV5-4 to TRBJ1-1; no definite D call. Trimming removed 5 bases from V and 5 bases from J, with 7 bases in between. CDR1 and CDR2 (germline): SGHNT, YYREEE (reference sequence). This CDR3 comprises 11 residues. In DNA form, the CDR3 reads TGTGCCAGCAGACTAGAAACTGAAGCTTTCTTT. It codes for CASRLETEAFF.

The CDR3 reads CAGSEARQETQYF. In DNA form, the CDR3 reads TGTGCCGGCTCGGAGGCCCGCCAAGAGACCCAGTACTTC. The chain is built from TRBV7-9 and TRBJ2-5; D perhaps matches TRBD2 (5 bases). The CDR3 is 13 amino acids. Germline V CDR1 and CDR2: SEHNR, FQNEAQ (reference sequence). V lost 11 bases, J lost 1 base, and 14 bases lay in between.

The J gene is TRBJ1-6, the V gene TRBV7-9, with 7 bases that match TRBD1. The J segment lost 5 bases and the V segment lost 1 base, leaving 2 bases of the junction unmatched. CDR1 and CDR2 (germline): SEHNR, FQNEAQ (reference sequence). The CDR3 covers 15 residues. The DNA for the CDR3 is TGTGCCAGCAGCTTAGATGGGACAGATAATTCACCCCTCCACTTT. Protein sequence: CASSLDGTDNSPLHF.

On this clone: Other DNA sequences in this specimen translate into the identical CDR3. The chain combines TRBV5-1 with TRBJ2-1, with a weak D call TRBD1 (5 bases). V lost 1 base to trimming and J lost 8 bases, with 7 bases between them. The CDR3 is made up of 12 amino acids. Germline CDR1 and CDR2: SGHRS and YFSETQ. CDR3 DNA: TGCGCCAGCAGCTTGAGGGGCGATGAGCAGTTCTTC. Translating gives CASSLRGDEQFF.

The chain combines TRBV9 with TRBJ2-1, with TRBD2 matching over 7 bases. Per germline, CDR1 SGDLS and CDR2 YYNGEE. V dropped 0 bases and J dropped 0; count of bases not matched to a gene: 9. This CDR3 is 18 amino acids long. CDR3 sequence reads: CASSVESQRGFSYNEQFF. The CDR3 coding sequence is TGTGCCAGCAGCGTAGAATCTCAGCGGGGATTCTCCTACAATGAGCAGTTCTTC.

This clone was counted between two and nine times. The chain links TRBV2 to TRBJ1-2; D call uncertain. The CDR3 length is 13 residues. V was trimmed by 0 bases and J by 5 bases, leaving 7 bases between them. Per the germline V gene, CDR1 is SNHLY and CDR2 is FYNNEI. The CDR3 protein is CASSEADGYGYTF. DNA for the CDR3: TGTGCCAGCAGTGAAGCGGACGGGTATGGCTACACCTTC.

V gene TRBV2 combines with J gene TRBJ1-5; unclear D gene. Trimming shortened V by 5 bases and J by 3 bases, and 26 bases separated the two germline ends. The length of the CDR3 is 19 residues. Germline CDR1 and CDR2: SNHLY and FYNNEI. The CDR3 loop is CASSFHPDPPIKDNQPQHF. The CDR3 coding sequence is TGTGCCAGCAGTTTTCATCCTGATCCGCCGATAAAGGACAATCAGCCCCAGCATTTT.

J is TRBJ1-6 and V is TRBV13; tentatively, D is TRBD1 (5 bases). Germline-derived CDR1 and CDR2 are PRHDT and FYEKMQ (reference sequence). This CDR3 has 15 amino acids. Trimming took 5 bases from V and 8 from J, leaving 16 bases between them. The chain's CDR3 is CASSAGLGQDSPLHF. The CDR3 bases are TGTGCCAGCAGCGCAGGGCTCGGGCAAGATTCACCCCTCCACTTT. Full variable domain (missing parts from reference TRBV13 and TRBJ1-6): AAGVIQSPRHLIKEKRETATLKCYPIPRHDTVYWYQQGPGQDPQFLISFYEKMQSDKGSIPDRFSAQQFSDYHSELNMSSLELGDSALYFCASSAGLGQDSPLHFGNGTRLTVT.

J is TRBJ2-1 and V is TRBV10-3, with 13 nucleotides matching TRBD2. CDR1 ENHRY and CDR2 SYGVKD come from the germline V gene. J gave up 8 bases and V 9 bases, and 16 bases lay outside the gene matches. The CDR3 has 17 amino acids. The CDR3 region has the DNA TGTGCCATTAGAGGGCCGACCGGGACTAGCGGGAACTATGAGCAGTTCTTC. It codes for CAIRGPTGTSGNYEQFF.

The rearrangement uses TRBV7-2 and TRBJ2-7; D not certain. Germline-derived CDR1 and CDR2 are SGHTA and FQGNSA. This CDR3 contains 14 residues. Trimming removed 1 base at V and 2 bases at J, with 9 bases between. CDR3 nucleotide sequence: TGTGCCAGCAGCTTAGTTCGTGCCCCCTACGAGCAGTACTTC. Protein sequence: CASSLVRAPYEQYF. The full variable domain, in which reference TRBV7-2 and TRBJ2-7 provide the parts outside the CDR3, is GAGVSQSPSNKVTEKGKDVELRCDPISGHTALYWYRQSLGQGLEFLIYFQGNSAPDKSGLPSDRFSAERTGGSVSTLTIQRTQQEDSAVYLCASSLVRAPYEQYFGPGTRLTVT.

This rearrangement joins TRBV15 to TRBJ2-1; 9 bases match TRBD2. The junction had 18 bases not matched to a gene; V was cut back by 5 bases and J by 10 bases. CDR1 and CDR2 from the germline V gene are LNHNV and YYDKDF (reference sequence). This CDR3 is built from 17 residues. The CDR3 DNA follows: TGTGCCACCAGCCCTCCAGCCGGGACTAGCCTTCCGTGGGAGCAGTTCTTC. It encodes CATSPPAGTSLPWEQFF.

This clone is a singleton in its sample. The chain carries TRBV9 and TRBJ2-3, with D tentatively TRBD1 or TRBD2 (5 bases each). The V end was cut by 1 base, the J end by 4 bases, with 13 bases between. CDR1 is SGDLS and CDR2 is YYNGEE in the germline V gene. There are 15 residues in the CDR3. The CDR3 DNA is TGTGCCAGCAGCGTATGGGGCAGAGGGGCAGATACGCAGTATTTT. Its protein is CASSVWGRGADTQYF.

Points on this clone: The identical CDR3 is also encoded by other nucleotide sequences in the sample. The gene calls are TRBV10-1 and TRBJ2-7; TRBD2 matches 14 bases. J gave up 6 bases and V 6 bases, and 7 bases lay outside the gene matches. The CDR3 sequence is 15 residues long. CDR1 is WNHNN and CDR2 is SYGVQD in the germline V gene (reference sequence). CDR3 amino acids: CASSDLGLAGGEQYF. The CDR3 region has the DNA TGCGCCAGCAGCGATCTTGGACTAGCGGGGGGCGAGCAGTACTTC.

Turning to this clone: Different DNA sequences within this sample yield the same CDR3. V is TRBV4-3 and J is TRBJ2-1, with 7 positions matching TRBD2. The V segment lost 0 bases and the J segment 0 bases; nucleotides outside the gene matches: 5. In germline, CDR1 is LGHNA, CDR2 YSLEER. The CDR3 contains 17 residues. CDR3 nucleotide sequence: TGCGCCAGCAGCCAAGAGGTGGGGGGGAGCTCCTACAATGAGCAGTTCTTC. It is translated as CASSQEVGGSSYNEQFF.

A note on this clone: The sample has other DNA sequences that encode this CDR3 too. The J gene is TRBJ2-7, the V gene TRBV5-6; 7 nucleotides match TRBD1. Germline CDR1 reads SGHDT; CDR2 reads YYEEEE. Losses at the gene ends were 0 bases for V and 0 bases for J; bases not matched to a gene: 3. CDR3 length: 15 residues. DNA for the CDR3: TGTGCCAGCAGCTTGGGACAGGGCAGCTCCTACGAGCAGTACTTC. The encoded protein is CASSLGQGSSYEQYF.

This chain connects TRBV6-6 to TRBJ2-7; D unresolved. The CDR3 has 15 residues. Trimming took off 10 bases at V and 4 bases at J, with 23 bases between the two ends. Germline CDR1 and CDR2: MNHNY and SVGAGI (reference sequence). The DNA for the CDR3 is TGTGCCACCTCACCCCGATCGACCCGCGGTTACGAGCAGTACTTC. This translates into CATSPRSTRGYEQYF.

V is TRBV11-2 and J is TRBJ1-1; D gene ambiguous. Trimming took 1 base from V and 0 from J, leaving 12 bases between them. The CDR3 covers 16 residues. Germline V gene data show CDR1 as SGHAT and CDR2 as FQNNGV. The CDR3 loop is CASSLGWSGMNTEAFF. Written as DNA, the CDR3 is TGTGCCAGCAGCTTAGGCTGGTCGGGGATGAACACTGAAGCTTTCTTT.

The rearrangement joins TRBV7-6 to TRBJ2-7; perhaps TRBD1 as D (6 bases). This CDR3 is 14 amino acids long. Germline CDR1 and CDR2: SGHVS and FNYEAQ. Trimming removed 2 bases from V and 3 bases from J, with 11 bases in between. The CDR3 sequence is CASSLSTGFYEQYF. The CDR3 DNA reads TGTGCCAGCAGCTTATCGACAGGTTTCTACGAGCAGTACTTC.

The rearrangement links TRBV19 to TRBJ2-1, with 9 bases matching TRBD2. The CDR3 has 15 residues. With 8 bases clipped from V and 2 bases from J, the junction kept 7 bases outside the gene matches. Germline loops: CDR1 LNHDA, CDR2 SQIVND (reference sequence). The DNA of the CDR3 is TGTGCCAGTCTCGGTAGCGGGAGTACCTACAATGAGCAGTTCTTC. It is translated as CASLGSGSTYNEQFF.

In the case of this clone: Other DNA sequences from this sample encode an identical CDR3 as well. The chain joins TRBV7-3 to TRBJ2-3; 11 bases agree with TRBD2. The CDR3 totals 14 residues. V was pared by 4 bases and J by 5 bases, with 2 bases of the junction left unmatched. Germline V lookup: CDR1 SGHTA, CDR2 FQGTGA. CDR3 DNA sequence: TGTGCCAGCAGCTCCGGACTAGCGGGAGATACGCAGTATTTT. Protein: CASSSGLAGDTQYF. Looking up the rest from reference TRBV7-3 and TRBJ2-3 gives the full variable domain: GAGVSQTPSNKVTEKGKYVELRCDPISGHTALYWYRQSLGQGPEFLIYFQGTGAADDSGLPNDRFFAVRPEGSVSTLKIQRTERGDSAVYLCASSSGLAGDTQYFGPGTRLTVL.

This clone was detected once. The gene calls are TRBV27 and TRBJ1-2, with D possibly being TRBD1 (5 bases). Trimming removed 7 bases from V and 6 bases from J, with 12 bases in between. The germline V gene encodes CDR1 MNHEY and CDR2 SMNVEV (reference sequence). This CDR3 has 12 residues. CDR3 sequence reads: CASKSGGDGYTF. CDR3 coding DNA: TGTGCCAGCAAGTCAGGAGGGGATGGCTACACCTTC.

This chain joins TRBV18 and TRBJ2-7; TRBD1 or TRBD2 may be the D gene (5 bases each). Trimming cost V 0 bases and J 6 bases, with 9 bases left between them. The CDR3 spans 13 residues. In germline, CDR1 is KGHSH, CDR2 LQKENI. The CDR3 is CASSPPGVTEQYF. CDR3 in DNA: TGTGCCAGCTCACCACCGGGGGTAACCGAGCAGTACTTC.

This chain uses TRBV2 with TRBJ2-1; 7 bases are shared with TRBD1. Germline V CDR1 and CDR2: SNHLY, FYNNEI. The CDR3 totals 15 residues. V trimming: 3 bases; J trimming: 0 bases; junction bases outside the gene matches: 2. CDR3: CASSEGQSSYNEQFF. The CDR3 DNA reads TGTGCCAGCAGTGAGGGACAGAGCTCCTACAATGAGCAGTTCTTC.